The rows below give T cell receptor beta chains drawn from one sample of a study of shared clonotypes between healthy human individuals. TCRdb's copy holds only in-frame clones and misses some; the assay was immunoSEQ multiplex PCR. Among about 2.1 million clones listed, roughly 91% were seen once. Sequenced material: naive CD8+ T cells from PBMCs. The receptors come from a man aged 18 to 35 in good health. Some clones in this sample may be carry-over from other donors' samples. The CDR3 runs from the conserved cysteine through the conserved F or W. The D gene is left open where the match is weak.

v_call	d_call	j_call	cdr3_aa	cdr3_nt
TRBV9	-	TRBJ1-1	CASSPIGGAGTEAFF	TGTGCCAGCAGCCCCATCGGAGGGGCCGGCACTGAAGCTTTCTTT
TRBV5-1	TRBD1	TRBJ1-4	CASSLEGDRGPATNEKLFF	TGCGCCAGCAGCTTGGAGGGGGACAGGGGGCCTGCAACTAATGAAAAACTGTTTTTT
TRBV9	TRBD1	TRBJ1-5	CASSVTGVNQPQHF	TGTGCCAGCAGCGTTACAGGGGTCAATCAGCCCCAGCATTTT
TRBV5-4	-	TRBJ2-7	CASSTLGNAESEQYF	TGTGCCAGCAGCACCCTCGGGAACGCGGAGAGCGAGCAGTACTTC
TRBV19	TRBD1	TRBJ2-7	CASSIEGTGTYEQYF	TGTGCCAGTAGTATAGAGGGGACAGGGACCTACGAGCAGTACTTC
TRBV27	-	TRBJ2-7	CASSFGGASYEQYF	TGTGCCAGCAGTTTTGGCGGGGCCTCCTACGAGCAGTACTTC
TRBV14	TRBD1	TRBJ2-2	CASSLTGFSTGELFF	TGTGCCAGCAGCTTGACAGGGTTCTCCACCGGGGAGCTGTTTTTT
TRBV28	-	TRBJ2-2	CASRVRSTGELFF	TGTGCCAGCAGAGTCCGGAGCACCGGGGAGCTGTTTTTT
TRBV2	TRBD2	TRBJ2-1	CASSVPGLANEQFF	TGTGCCAGCAGTGTTCCCGGACTAGCTAATGAGCAGTTCTTC
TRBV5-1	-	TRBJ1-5	CASSPPWGRALPTGYSNQPQHF	TGCGCCAGCAGCCCGCCCTGGGGGAGGGCGCTTCCGACTGGCTATAGCAATCAGCCCCAGCATTTT
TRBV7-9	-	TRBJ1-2	CASSLGTPWSGYTF	TGTGCCAGCAGCTTAGGGACGCCCTGGAGTGGCTACACCTTC
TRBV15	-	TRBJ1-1	CATEGENEAFF	TGTGCCACAGAAGGCGAGAATGAAGCTTTCTTT
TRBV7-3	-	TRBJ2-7	CASSLQRATEGYEQYF	TGTGCCAGCAGCTTACAACGGGCCACCGAGGGATACGAGCAGTACTTC
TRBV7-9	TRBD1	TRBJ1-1	CASSLTGQGDTEAFF	TGTGCCAGCAGCTTGACGGGACAGGGGGACACTGAAGCTTTCTTT